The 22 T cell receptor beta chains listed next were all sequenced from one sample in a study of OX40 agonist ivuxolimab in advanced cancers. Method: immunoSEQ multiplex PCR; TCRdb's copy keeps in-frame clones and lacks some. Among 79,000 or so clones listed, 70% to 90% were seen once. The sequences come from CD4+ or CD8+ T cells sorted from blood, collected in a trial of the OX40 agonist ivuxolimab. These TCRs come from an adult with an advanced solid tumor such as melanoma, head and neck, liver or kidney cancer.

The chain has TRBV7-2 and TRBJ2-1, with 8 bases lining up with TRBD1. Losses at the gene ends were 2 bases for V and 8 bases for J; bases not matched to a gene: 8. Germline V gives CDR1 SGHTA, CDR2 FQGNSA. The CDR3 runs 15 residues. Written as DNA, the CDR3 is TGTGCCAGCAGCTTAATGCAGGGGGCCGGAGATGAGCAGTTCTTC. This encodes CASSLMQGAGDEQFF. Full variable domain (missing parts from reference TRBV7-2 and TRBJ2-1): GAGVSQSPSNKVTEKGKDVELRCDPISGHTALYWYRQSLGQGLEFLIYFQGNSAPDKSGLPSDRFSAERTGGSVSTLTIQRTQQEDSAVYLCASSLMQGAGDEQFFGPGTRLTVL.

CDR3 DNA: TGTGCCAGCAGTCCTAGGGATGAGCAGTTCTTC. It translates to CASSPRDEQFF. The chain joins TRBV6-6 to TRBJ2-1, with unresolved D. The V and J ends lost 5 bases and 8 bases respectively, with 7 bases between them. Germline V CDR1 and CDR2: MNHNY, SVGAGI (reference sequence). The CDR3 totals 11 residues.

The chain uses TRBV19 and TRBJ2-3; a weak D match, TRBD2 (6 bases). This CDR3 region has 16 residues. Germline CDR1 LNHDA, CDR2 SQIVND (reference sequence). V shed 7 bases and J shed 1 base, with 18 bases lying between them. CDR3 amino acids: CASTPRGTGGTDTQYF. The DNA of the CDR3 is TGTGCCAGTACCCCCCGGGGGACTGGAGGCACAGATACGCAGTATTTT.

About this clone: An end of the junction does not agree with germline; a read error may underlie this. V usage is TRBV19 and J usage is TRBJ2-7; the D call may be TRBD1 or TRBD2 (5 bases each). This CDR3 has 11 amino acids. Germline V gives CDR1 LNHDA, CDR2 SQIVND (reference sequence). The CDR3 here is CASGETGTAIF. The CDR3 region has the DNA TGTGCCAGTGGAGAAACCGGGACCGCAATCTTC.

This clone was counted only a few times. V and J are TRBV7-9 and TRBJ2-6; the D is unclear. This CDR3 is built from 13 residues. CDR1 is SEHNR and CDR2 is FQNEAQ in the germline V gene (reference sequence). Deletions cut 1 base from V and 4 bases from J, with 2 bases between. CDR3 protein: CASSLEGANVLTF. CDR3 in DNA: TGTGCCAGCAGCTTAGAGGGGGCCAACGTCCTGACTTTC. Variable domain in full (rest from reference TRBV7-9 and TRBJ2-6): DTGVSQNPRHKITKRGQNVTFRCDPISEHNRLYWYRQTLGQGPEFLTYFQNEAQLEKSRLLSDRFSAERPKGSFSTLEIQRTEQGDSAMYLCASSLEGANVLTFGAGSRLTVL.

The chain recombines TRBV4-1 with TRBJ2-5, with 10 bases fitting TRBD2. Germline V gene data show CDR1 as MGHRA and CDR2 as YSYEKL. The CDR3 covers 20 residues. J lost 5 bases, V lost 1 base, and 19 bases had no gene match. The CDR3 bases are TGCGCCAGCAGCCAAGTCCCTGTTCGTTCTAGCGGGGGACCCAGGGAGACCCAGTACTTC. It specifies CASSQVPVRSSGGPRETQYF.

CDR3 DNA sequence: TGTGCCAGCAGCTTTGGGTCCTATGGCTACACCTTC. This encodes CASSFGSYGYTF. The V and J genes are TRBV13 and TRBJ1-2; D not certain. V was pared by 3 bases and J by 4 bases, with 6 bases between. CDR1 PRHDT and CDR2 FYEKMQ come from the germline V gene (reference sequence). The CDR3 runs to 12 residues.

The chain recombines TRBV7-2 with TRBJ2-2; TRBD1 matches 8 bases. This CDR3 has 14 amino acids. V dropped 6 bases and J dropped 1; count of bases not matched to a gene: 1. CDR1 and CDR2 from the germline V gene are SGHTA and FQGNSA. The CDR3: CASSGQGNTGELFF. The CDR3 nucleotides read TGTGCCAGCAGTGGACAGGGGAACACCGGGGAGCTGTTTTTT.

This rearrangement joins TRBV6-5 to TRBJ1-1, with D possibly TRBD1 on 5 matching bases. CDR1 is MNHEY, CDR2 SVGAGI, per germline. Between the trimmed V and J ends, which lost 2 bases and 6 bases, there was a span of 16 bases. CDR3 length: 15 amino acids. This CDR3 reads CASSYHPRRGAEAFF. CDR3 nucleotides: TGTGCCAGCAGTTACCACCCCCGGCGGGGCGCTGAAGCTTTCTTT.

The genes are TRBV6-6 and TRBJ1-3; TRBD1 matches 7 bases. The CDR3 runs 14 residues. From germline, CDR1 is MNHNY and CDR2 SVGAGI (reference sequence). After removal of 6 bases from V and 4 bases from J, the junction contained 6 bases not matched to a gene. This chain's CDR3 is CASRETGAGNTIYF. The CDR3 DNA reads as TGTGCCAGCAGAGAAACAGGGGCCGGAAACACCATATATTTT.

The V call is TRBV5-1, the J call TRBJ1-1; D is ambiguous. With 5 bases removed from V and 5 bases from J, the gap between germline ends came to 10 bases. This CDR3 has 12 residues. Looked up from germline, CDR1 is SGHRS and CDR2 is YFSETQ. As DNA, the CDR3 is TGCGCCAGCAGTCTCGACTCTACTGAAGCTTTCTTT. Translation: CASSLDSTEAFF.

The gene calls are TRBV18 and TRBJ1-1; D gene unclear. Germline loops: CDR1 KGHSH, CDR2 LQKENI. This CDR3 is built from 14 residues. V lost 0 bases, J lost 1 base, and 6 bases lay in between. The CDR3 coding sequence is TGTGCCAGCTCACCACCCGGGAGGAACACTGAAGCTTTCTTT. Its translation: CASSPPGRNTEAFF. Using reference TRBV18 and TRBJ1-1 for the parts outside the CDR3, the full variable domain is NAGVMQNPRHLVRRRGQEARLRCSPMKGHSHVYWYRQLPEEGLKFMVYLQKENIIDESGMPKERFSAEFPKEGPSILRIQQVVRGDSAAYFCASSPPGRNTEAFFGQGTRLTVV.

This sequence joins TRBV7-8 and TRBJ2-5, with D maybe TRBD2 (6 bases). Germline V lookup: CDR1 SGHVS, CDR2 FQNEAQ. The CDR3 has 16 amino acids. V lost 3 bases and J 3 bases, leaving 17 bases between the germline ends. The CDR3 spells CASSFWRDPAKETQYF. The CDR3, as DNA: TGTGCCAGCAGCTTTTGGAGGGACCCAGCAAAAGAGACCCAGTACTTC.

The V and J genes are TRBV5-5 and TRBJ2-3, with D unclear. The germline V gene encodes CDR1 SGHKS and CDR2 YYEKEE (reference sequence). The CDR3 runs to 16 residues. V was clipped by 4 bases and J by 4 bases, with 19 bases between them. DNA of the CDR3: TGTGCCAGCAGCACTAACGGGCCTCCTGTCGCAGATACGCAGTATTTT. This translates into CASSTNGPPVADTQYF.

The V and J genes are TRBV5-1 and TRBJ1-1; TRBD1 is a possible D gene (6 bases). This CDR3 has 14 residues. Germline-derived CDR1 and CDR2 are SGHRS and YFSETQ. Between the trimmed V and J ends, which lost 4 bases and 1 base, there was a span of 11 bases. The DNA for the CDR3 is TGCGCCAGCAGCAACGGACAGCCGAACACTGAAGCTTTCTTT. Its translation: CASSNGQPNTEAFF.

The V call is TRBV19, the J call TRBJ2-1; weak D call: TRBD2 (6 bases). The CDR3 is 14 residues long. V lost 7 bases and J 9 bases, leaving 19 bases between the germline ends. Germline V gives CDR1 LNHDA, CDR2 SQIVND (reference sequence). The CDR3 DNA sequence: TGTGCCAGTAATCTTGGGGCTAGCGCTGGTGAGCAGTTCTTC. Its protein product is CASNLGASAGEQFF.

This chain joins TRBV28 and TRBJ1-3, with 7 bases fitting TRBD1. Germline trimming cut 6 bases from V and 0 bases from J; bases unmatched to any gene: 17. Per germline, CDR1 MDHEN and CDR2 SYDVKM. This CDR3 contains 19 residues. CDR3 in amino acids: CASSRGDFRGLISGNTIYF. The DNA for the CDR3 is TGTGCCAGCAGCCGGGGGGATTTCAGGGGGTTAATCTCTGGAAACACCATATATTTT.

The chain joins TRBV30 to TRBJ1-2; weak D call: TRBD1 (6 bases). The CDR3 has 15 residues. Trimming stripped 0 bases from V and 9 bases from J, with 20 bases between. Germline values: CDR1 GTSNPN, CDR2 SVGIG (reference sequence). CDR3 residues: CAWSVGGTPGHRYTF. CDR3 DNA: TGTGCCTGGAGTGTAGGGGGGACACCGGGACACCGCTACACCTTC.

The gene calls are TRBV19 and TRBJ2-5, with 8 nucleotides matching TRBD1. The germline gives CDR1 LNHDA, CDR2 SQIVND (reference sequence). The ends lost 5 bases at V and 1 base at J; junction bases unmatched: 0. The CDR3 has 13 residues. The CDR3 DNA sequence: TGTGCCAGTAGTGGACAGGGCCAAGAGACCCAGTACTTC. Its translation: CASSGQGQETQYF.

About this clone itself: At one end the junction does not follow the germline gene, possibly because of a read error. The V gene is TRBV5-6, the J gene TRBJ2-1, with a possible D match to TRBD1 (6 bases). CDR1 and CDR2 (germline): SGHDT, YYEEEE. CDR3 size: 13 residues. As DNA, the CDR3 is TGTGCCAGCATCTTGAGAGGGGGCAATGAGCAGTTCTTC. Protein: CASILRGGNEQFF.

CDR3 sequence reads: CASSPHTGAGYTF. The DNA of the CDR3 is TGTGCCAGCTCACCGCACACAGGGGCTGGCTACACCTTC. The chain recombines TRBV18 with TRBJ1-2; 7 bases line up with TRBD1. V dropped 3 bases and J dropped 7; count of bases not matched to a gene: 5. Germline CDR1 is KGHSH and CDR2 is LQKENI. This CDR3 has 13 residues.

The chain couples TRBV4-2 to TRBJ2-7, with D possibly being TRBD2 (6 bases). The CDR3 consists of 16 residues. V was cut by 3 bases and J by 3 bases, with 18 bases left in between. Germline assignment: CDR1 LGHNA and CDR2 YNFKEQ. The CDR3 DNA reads TGTGCCAGCAGCCAGGATGCCAAAAGGAGGGTCTACGAGCAGTACTTC. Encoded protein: CASSQDAKRRVYEQYF.